These 15 T cell receptor beta chains came from one sample sequenced in a study of CD8+ T cells in alopecia areata (dated by TCRdb to 2016 to 2019). The label giving this sample's time point can be read as: 20 to 30 weeks on oral tofacitinib. The sample's treatment or condition label, in plain terms: oral pan-JAK inhibitor, 5-10 mg twice daily. The method behind the library was the immunoSEQ multiplex PCR assay. RNA was extracted from all samples and reverse transcribed into cDNA, which served as template for TCR sequencing. Drawn from immuneACCESS, this table holds only the in-frame rearrangements with V and J called that TCRdb kept. Clones are partly lost; checked studies trace under half to an unresolved V gene and leave the rest unexplained. This sample gives about 180,000 clones in total; about 53% of them show up just once. The biggest ten clones account for about a tenth of the sample. The sample in question was CD8+ T cells sorted from blood, obtained at week 24, from a patient treated with tofacitinib. The receptor set was obtained from a human donor with alopecia areata.

This clone has a single count. V and J are TRBV6-6 and TRBJ1-6, with no clear D. V was shortened by 6 bases and J by 6 bases, with 6 bases between the two germline ends. Germline V gives CDR1 MNHNY, CDR2 SVGAGI (reference sequence). The CDR3 is 12 amino acids. The CDR3 loop reads CASRGPNSPLHF. In DNA, the CDR3 is TGTGCCAGCAGAGGTCCTAATTCACCCCTCCACTTT.

CDR3 in amino acids: CASSQEGQGYEQYF. The CDR3 coding sequence is TGCGCCAGCAGCCAAGAGGGACAGGGTTACGAGCAGTACTTC. The chain couples TRBV4-1 to TRBJ2-7; 9 bases fit TRBD1. The CDR3 extends over 14 amino acids. The V gene end was trimmed by 0 bases and the J gene end by 4 bases; junction bases not matched to a gene: 1. The germline V gene has CDR1 MGHRA and CDR2 YSYEKL.

This sequence joins TRBV13 and TRBJ1-2, with a tentative D call TRBD1 (5 bases). The CDR3 length is 13 residues. CDR1 is PRHDT, CDR2 FYEKMQ, per germline (reference sequence). V lost 5 bases and J lost 5, with 12 bases in between. For the CDR3, the DNA is TGTGCCAGCAGCGCCGGGACGGAGTATGGCTACACCTTC. It translates to CASSAGTEYGYTF.

The V and J genes are TRBV28 and TRBJ2-5; D is undetermined. CDR1 is MDHEN, CDR2 SYDVKM, per germline. The germline V and J ends were trimmed by 1 base and 3 bases, with 6 bases remaining between them. The CDR3 is 13 residues long. The CDR3 sequence: CASSLLDEETQYF. The CDR3 DNA follows: TGTGCCAGCAGTTTATTGGATGAAGAGACCCAGTACTTC.

The chain links TRBV29-1 to TRBJ1-2; D is unclear. The CDR3 has 11 residues. The germline V and J ends were trimmed by 4 bases and 2 bases, with 5 bases remaining between them. Germline CDR1 and CDR2: SQVTM and ANQGSEA. The CDR3 protein is CSVGTNYGYTF. The DNA for the CDR3 is TGCAGCGTTGGGACCAACTATGGCTACACCTTC.

This clone came up once. The chain has TRBV29-1 and TRBJ2-5, with D uncertain. Judging by the DNA end, TRBJ2-7 fits better; the J call may be wrong. CDR3 length: 11 amino acids. Germline CDR1 SQVTM, CDR2 ANQGSEA. CDR3 nucleotide sequence: TGCAGCGTCCTACAAGGTCCCGAGCAGTACTTC. This gives the protein CSVLQGPEQYF.

The chain carries TRBV30 and TRBJ1-2, with a weak D call TRBD1 (6 bases). The CDR3 has 13 amino acids. CDR1 and CDR2 from the germline V gene are GTSNPN and SVGIG (reference sequence). The V and J ends lost 0 bases and 8 bases respectively, with 13 bases between them. CDR3 DNA: TGTGCCTGGAGTGTACTTCAGGGGAACGGCTACACCTTC. The encoded protein is CAWSVLQGNGYTF.

This clone was observed a few times. The V call is TRBV7-8, the J call TRBJ2-5; TRBD2 matches 7 bases. This CDR3 comprises 14 residues. Trimming took 1 base from V and 5 from J; bases not matched to a gene: 4. Per the germline V gene, CDR1 is SGHVS and CDR2 is FQNEAQ. CDR3 nucleotides: TGTGCCAGCAGCTTAGGCAGGGAGGGCGAGACCCAGTACTTC. The encoded protein is CASSLGREGETQYF.

Remarks on this clone: At the DNA level, this CDR3 is encoded by other sequences in the same sample as well. The chain combines TRBV4-3 with TRBJ1-5; D might be TRBD1 (6 bases). Trimming left V 0 bases short and J 2 bases short, with 8 bases between. The germline gives CDR1 LGHNA, CDR2 YSLEER. CDR3 length: 15 amino acids. CDR3 protein: CASSQDRTGNQPQHF. The DNA of the CDR3 is TGCGCCAGCAGCCAAGATAGGACAGGCAATCAGCCCCAGCATTTT.

In this sample, this clone turned up a few times. The chain carries TRBV27 and TRBJ1-6; D call uncertain. This CDR3 has 12 amino acids. The germline V gene has CDR1 MNHEY and CDR2 SMNVEV (reference sequence). Trimming left V 5 bases short and J 4 bases short, with 3 bases between. CDR3: CASSPYNSPLHF. The CDR3 DNA follows: TGTGCCAGCAGTCCTTATAATTCACCCCTCCACTTT.

The rearrangement joins TRBV7-8 to TRBJ1-1; D is unresolved. CDR1 SGHVS and CDR2 FQNEAQ come from the germline V gene. CDR3 length equals 13 residues. V was pared by 1 base and J by 1 base, with 4 bases between. For the CDR3, the DNA is TGTGCCAGCAGCTTAGTGGGGAACACTGAAGCTTTCTTT. It encodes CASSLVGNTEAFF.

J is TRBJ2-1 and V is TRBV19, with D possibly TRBD1 on 6 matching bases. This CDR3 has 16 amino acids. V lost 1 base to trimming and J lost 1 base, with 11 bases between them. Germline CDR1 LNHDA, CDR2 SQIVND (reference sequence). Here the CDR3 reads CASSIASGDSYNEQFF. In DNA, the CDR3 is TGTGCCAGTAGTATAGCGTCAGGGGATTCCTACAATGAGCAGTTCTTC.

This clone occurred a few times. The rearrangement joins TRBV7-6 to TRBJ2-7; D not certain. Trimming pared 4 bases from V and 1 base from J, leaving 5 bases between. From germline, CDR1 is SGHVS and CDR2 FNYEAQ. CDR3 length: 12 amino acids. For the CDR3, the DNA is TGTGCCAGCAGCTCGACTTCCTACGAGCAGTACTTC. Its protein product is CASSSTSYEQYF. The whole variable domain, remainder taken from reference TRBV7-6 and TRBJ2-7, is GAGVSQSPRYKVTKRGQDVALRCDPISGHVSLYWYRQALGQGPEFLTYFNYEAQQDKSGLPNDRFSAERPEGSISTLTIQRTEQRDSAMYRCASSSTSYEQYFGPGTRLTVT.

This chain connects TRBV29-1 to TRBJ2-7, with 7 nucleotides matching TRBD1. Germline V CDR1 and CDR2: SQVTM, ANQGSEA. Losses at the gene ends were 4 bases for V and 7 bases for J; bases not matched to a gene: 19. The CDR3 totals 16 residues. The CDR3 DNA reads TGCAGCGTTGTGAGCCGAGGGGGCCAAGGCTACGATGAGCAGTACTTC. Amino acids: CSVVSRGGQGYDEQYF.

A note on this clone: Distinct nucleotide sequences in the sample also encode this CDR3. The gene calls are TRBV7-9 and TRBJ2-1; 8 bases match TRBD1. Germline V gene data show CDR1 as SEHNR and CDR2 as FQNEAQ (reference sequence). J was trimmed by 4 bases and V by 1 base; bases with no gene match: 3. This CDR3 is 15 amino acids long. Written as DNA, the CDR3 is TGTGCCAGCAGCTTAGGGACAGGGCCATACAATGAGCAGTTCTTC. Translating gives CASSLGTGPYNEQFF.